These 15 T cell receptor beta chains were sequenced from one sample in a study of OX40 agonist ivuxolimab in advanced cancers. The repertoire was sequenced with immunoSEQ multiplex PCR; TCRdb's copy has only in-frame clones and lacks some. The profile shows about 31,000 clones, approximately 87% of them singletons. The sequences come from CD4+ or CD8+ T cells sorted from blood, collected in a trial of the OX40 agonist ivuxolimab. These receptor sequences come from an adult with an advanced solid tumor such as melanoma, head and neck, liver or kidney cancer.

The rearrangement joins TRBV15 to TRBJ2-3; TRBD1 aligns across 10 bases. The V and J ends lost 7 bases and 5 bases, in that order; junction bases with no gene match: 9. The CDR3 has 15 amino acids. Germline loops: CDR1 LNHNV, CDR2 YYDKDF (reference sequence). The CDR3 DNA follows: TGTGCCACCATTTACCGGGACAGGGGCATAGATACGCAGTATTTT. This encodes CATIYRDRGIDTQYF.

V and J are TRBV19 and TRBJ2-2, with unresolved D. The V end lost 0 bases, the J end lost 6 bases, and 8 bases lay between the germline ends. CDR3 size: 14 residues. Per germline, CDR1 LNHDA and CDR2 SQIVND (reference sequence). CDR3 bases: TGTGCCAGTAGTATAGAAGGGTCGGCCGGGGAGCTGTTTTTT. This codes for CASSIEGSAGELFF.

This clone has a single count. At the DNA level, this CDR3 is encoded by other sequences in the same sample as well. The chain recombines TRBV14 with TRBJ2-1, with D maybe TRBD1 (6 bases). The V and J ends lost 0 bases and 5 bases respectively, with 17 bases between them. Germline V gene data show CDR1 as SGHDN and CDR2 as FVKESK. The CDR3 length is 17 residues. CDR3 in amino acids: CASSQDFTGSTDNEQFF. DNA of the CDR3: TGTGCCAGCAGCCAAGATTTCACAGGGTCTACGGACAATGAGCAGTTCTTC.

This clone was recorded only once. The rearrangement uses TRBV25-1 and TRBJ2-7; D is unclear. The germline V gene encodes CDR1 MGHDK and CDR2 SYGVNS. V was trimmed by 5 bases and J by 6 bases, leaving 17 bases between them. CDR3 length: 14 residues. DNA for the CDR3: TGTGCCAGCAGTCACTCTGCCAGTCCCCTCGAGCAGTACTTC. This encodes CASSHSASPLEQYF.

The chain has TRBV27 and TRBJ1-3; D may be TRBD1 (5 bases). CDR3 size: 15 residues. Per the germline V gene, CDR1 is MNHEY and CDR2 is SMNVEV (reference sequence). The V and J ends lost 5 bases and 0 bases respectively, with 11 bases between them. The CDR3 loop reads CASSTGLNSGNTIYF. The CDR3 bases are TGTGCCAGCAGTACGGGACTTAACTCTGGAAACACCATATATTTT.

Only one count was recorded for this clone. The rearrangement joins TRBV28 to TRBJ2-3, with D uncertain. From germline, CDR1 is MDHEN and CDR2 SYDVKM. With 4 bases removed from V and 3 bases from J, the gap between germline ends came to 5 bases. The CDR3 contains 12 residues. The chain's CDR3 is CASSWGTDTQYF. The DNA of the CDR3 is TGTGCCAGCAGTTGGGGAACAGATACGCAGTATTTT.

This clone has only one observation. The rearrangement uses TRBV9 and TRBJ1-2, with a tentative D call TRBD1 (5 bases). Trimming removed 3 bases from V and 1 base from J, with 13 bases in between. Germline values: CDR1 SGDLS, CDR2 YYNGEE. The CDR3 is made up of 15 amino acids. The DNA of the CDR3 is TGTGCCAGCAGCGCCTGGGGGGAAGGTAACTATGGCTACACCTTC. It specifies CASSAWGEGNYGYTF.

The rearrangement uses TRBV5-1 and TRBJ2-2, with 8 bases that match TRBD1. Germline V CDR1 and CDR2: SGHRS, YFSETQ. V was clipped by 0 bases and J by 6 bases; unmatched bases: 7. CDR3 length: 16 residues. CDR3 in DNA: TGCGCCAGCAGCTTGGTGGGACAGGCAAGCCCCGGGGAGCTGTTTTTT. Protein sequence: CASSLVGQASPGELFF.

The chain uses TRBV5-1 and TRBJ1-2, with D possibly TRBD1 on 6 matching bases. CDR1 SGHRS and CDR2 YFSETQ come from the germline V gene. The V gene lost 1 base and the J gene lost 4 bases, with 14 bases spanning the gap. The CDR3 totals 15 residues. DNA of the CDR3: TGCGCCAGCAGCTTGAAACAGGGAATTAGCTATGGCTACACCTTC. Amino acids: CASSLKQGISYGYTF.

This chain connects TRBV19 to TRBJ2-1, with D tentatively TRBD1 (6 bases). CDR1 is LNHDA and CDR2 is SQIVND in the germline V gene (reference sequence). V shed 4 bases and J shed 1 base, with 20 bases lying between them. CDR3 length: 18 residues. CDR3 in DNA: TGTGCCAGTAGTACACCCTTTTGGCAGGGGTATTCCTACAATGAGCAGTTCTTC. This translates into CASSTPFWQGYSYNEQFF.

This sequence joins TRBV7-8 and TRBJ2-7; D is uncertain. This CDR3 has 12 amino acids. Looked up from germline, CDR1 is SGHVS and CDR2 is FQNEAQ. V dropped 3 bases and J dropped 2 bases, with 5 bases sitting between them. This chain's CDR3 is CASSFHPYEQYF. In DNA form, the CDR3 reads TGTGCCAGCAGCTTCCATCCCTACGAGCAGTACTTC.

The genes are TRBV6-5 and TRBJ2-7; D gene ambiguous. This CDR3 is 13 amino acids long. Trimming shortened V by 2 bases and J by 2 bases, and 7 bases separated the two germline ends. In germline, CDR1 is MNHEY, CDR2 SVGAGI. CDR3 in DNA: TGTGCCAGCAGTTACGGGGTAGCCTACGAGCAGTACTTC. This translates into CASSYGVAYEQYF.

The CDR3 is CASRTGPSRADTQYF. CDR3 DNA: TGTGCCAGCAGGACCGGGCCCTCGAGGGCAGATACGCAGTATTTT. The chain has TRBV2 and TRBJ2-3; the D gene is possibly TRBD2 (5 bases). Germline-derived CDR1 and CDR2 are SNHLY and FYNNEI. The V end lost 6 bases, the J end lost 4 bases, and 17 bases lay between the germline ends. This CDR3 spans 15 amino acids.

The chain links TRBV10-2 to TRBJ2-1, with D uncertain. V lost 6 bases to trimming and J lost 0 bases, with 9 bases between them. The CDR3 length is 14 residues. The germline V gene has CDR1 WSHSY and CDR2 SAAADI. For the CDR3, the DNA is TGCGCCAGCAGCACACAAAGCTCCTACAATGAGCAGTTCTTC. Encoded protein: CASSTQSSYNEQFF.

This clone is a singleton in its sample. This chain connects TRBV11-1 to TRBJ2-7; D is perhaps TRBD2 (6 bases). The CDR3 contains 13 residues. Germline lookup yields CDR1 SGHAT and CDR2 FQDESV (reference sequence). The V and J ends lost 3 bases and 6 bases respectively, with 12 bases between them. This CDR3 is CASSLGDLREQYF. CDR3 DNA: TGTGCCAGCAGCTTGGGGGACTTACGCGAGCAGTACTTC. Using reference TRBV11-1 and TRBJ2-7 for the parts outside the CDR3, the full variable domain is EAEVAQSPRYKITEKSQAVAFWCDPISGHATLYWYRQILGQGPELLVQFQDESVVDDSQLPKDRFSAERLKGVDSTLKIQPAELGDSAMYLCASSLGDLREQYFGPGTRLTVT.